The sequence of this T cell receptor (beta chain) was determined in a study of T cells after yellow fever vaccination. General study findings and limits: Clonotype sharing between CD4 and CD8 compartments was small. Post-booster reappearance was seen for most primary-vaccination clones (just over 95% CD4, 80% to 90% CD8).

Template switching by 5'RACE produced TCR cDNA, adding a universal primer site and UMIs. A single record per CDR3 protein comes from TCRdb applying MiXCR to the 5' RACE reads. The data show 300,000 to 350,000 distinct CDR3 sequences, about 10% seen once. This clonotype was found many times. Its cognate antigen is unknown. The receptor comes from a man aged 18 to 29 who received the YFV17D yellow fever vaccine. This sample comprised CD4+ T cells sorted from PBMCs, obtained 45 days after the yellow fever booster vaccination.

CDR3 residues: CASSRNPGPTNYGYTF. For the CDR3, the DNA is TGCGCCAGCAGCCGTAACCCAGGGCCAACTAACTATGGCTACACCTTC. The chain is built from TRBV4-1 and TRBJ1-2; D is perhaps TRBD1 (5 bases). CDR1 and CDR2 (germline): MGHRA, YSYEKL. This CDR3 is 16 amino acids long. Trimming took 4 bases from V and 0 from J, leaving 15 bases between them.